Following are 10 T cell receptor beta chains from one sample sequenced in a study of blood T cell repertoires in COVID-19. The repertoire was sequenced with immunoSEQ multiplex PCR; TCRdb's copy has only in-frame clones and lacks some. Among fewer than 75,000 clones, 90% were seen once, and the ten largest hold just over 9%. Sample: peripheral blood. Receptors originate from a human donor in a cohort sampled during active COVID-19.

The chain uses TRBV5-1 and TRBJ2-7, with 12 nucleotides matching TRBD2. V was clipped by 1 base and J by 1 base; unmatched bases: 9. Germline CDR1 is SGHRS and CDR2 is YFSETQ. The CDR3 runs to 18 residues. The CDR3 region has the DNA TGCGCCAGCAGCTTGCGGGGGGCGACTAGCGGGAGATCCTACGAGCAGTACTTC. The encoded protein is CASSLRGATSGRSYEQYF. Variable domain in full (rest from reference TRBV5-1 and TRBJ2-7): KAGVTQTPRYLIKTRGQQVTLSCSPISGHRSVSWYQQTPGQGLQFLFEYFSETQRNKGNFPGRFSGRQFSNSRSEMNVSTLELGDSALYLCASSLRGATSGRSYEQYFGPGTRLTVT.

V is TRBV28 and J is TRBJ2-1; weak D call: TRBD2 (5 bases). This CDR3 comprises 12 residues. CDR1 MDHEN and CDR2 SYDVKM come from the germline V gene. The V end lost 8 bases, the J end lost 9 bases, and 14 bases lay between the germline ends. The DNA for the CDR3 is TGTGCCAGCTCTGAGGGTGGGAGTGAGCAGTTCTTC. The encoded protein is CASSEGGSEQFF.

The gene calls are TRBV7-6 and TRBJ2-2, with 7 bases aligning to TRBD1. V lost 3 bases to trimming and J lost 5 bases; unmatched junction nucleotides: 6. CDR3 length: 15 amino acids. CDR1 is SGHVS and CDR2 is FNYEAQ in the germline V gene. The CDR3 spells CASSFSTGRTGELFF. CDR3 DNA: TGTGCCAGCAGCTTCTCGACAGGGCGAACCGGGGAGCTGTTTTTT.

This chain connects TRBV5-1 to TRBJ1-6; 11 positions agree with TRBD1. The V segment lost 0 bases and the J segment 7 bases; nucleotides outside the gene matches: 3. CDR3 size: 16 residues. Germline-derived CDR1 and CDR2 are SGHRS and YFSETQ. In nucleotides, the CDR3 is TGCGCCAGCAGCTTGGTTGGACAGGGGGCCAATTCACCCCTCCACTTT. Translated, it gives CASSLVGQGANSPLHF.

About this clone itself: One junction end disagrees with the germline gene, perhaps due to a read error. This chain connects TRBV27 to TRBJ1-2; the D gene is possibly TRBD1 (5 bases). CDR1 is MNHEY and CDR2 is SMNVEV in the germline V gene (reference sequence). CDR3 length equals 13 residues. CDR3 DNA sequence: TGTGCCAGCAGTTTATCGGGGGACTATGACTACACCTTC. Translating it yields CASSLSGDYDYTF.

The chain employs TRBV7-2 and TRBJ1-6; TRBD1 aligns across 8 bases. The germline CDR1 and CDR2 sequences are SGHTA and FQGNSA. The CDR3 contains 14 residues. J lost 10 bases, V lost 5 bases, and 7 bases had no gene match. The DNA for the CDR3 is TGTGCCAGCAGCGCCGACAGGGGTTGGTCACCCCTCCACTTT. It specifies CASSADRGWSPLHF. Drawing the rest from reference TRBV7-2 and TRBJ1-6, the complete variable domain is GAGVSQSPSNKVTEKGKDVELRCDPISGHTALYWYRQSLGQGLEFLIYFQGNSAPDKSGLPSDRFSAERTGGSVSTLTIQRTQQEDSAVYLCASSADRGWSPLHFGNGTRLTVT.

The V call is TRBV7-2, the J call TRBJ2-7; D is possibly TRBD2 (5 bases). The germline CDR1 and CDR2 sequences are SGHTA and FQGNSA. Trimming removed 0 bases from V and 1 base from J, with 16 bases in between. The CDR3 runs to 17 residues. DNA for the CDR3: TGTGCCAGCAGCTTAGCGCTCGGAGCGGAAGGTTCCTACGAGCAGTACTTC. Amino acids: CASSLALGAEGSYEQYF.

The genes are TRBV24-1 and TRBJ2-7, with D tentatively TRBD1 (6 bases). CDR1 is KGHDR, CDR2 SFDVKD, per germline. V was pared by 3 bases and J by 2 bases, with 7 bases between. CDR3 length: 13 amino acids. DNA of the CDR3: TGTGCCACCAGTGATAGACAGGCCTACGAGCAGTACTTC. This encodes CATSDRQAYEQYF.

This sequence joins TRBV3-1 (or the pseudogene TRBV3-2) and TRBJ2-7; D is possibly TRBD2 (5 bases). Germline V lookup: CDR1 LGHDT, CDR2 YNNKEL (reference sequence). V lost 4 bases to trimming and J lost 5 bases, with 9 bases between them. This CDR3 has 12 amino acids. In nucleotides, the CDR3 is TGTGCCAGCAGCCCCCCGGGGAACGAGCAGTACTTC. It is translated as CASSPPGNEQYF.

Only one count was recorded for this clone. The chain employs TRBV24-1 and TRBJ1-2; 8 positions agree with TRBD1. V gave up 2 bases and J gave up 7 bases; unmatched junction bases: 11. Germline CDR1 is KGHDR and CDR2 is SFDVKD. The CDR3 is 16 amino acids. This chain's CDR3 is CATSDYGQGSSGGYTF. The CDR3 nucleotides are TGTGCCACCAGTGATTACGGACAGGGAAGTTCGGGTGGCTACACCTTC.